The rows below give T cell receptor beta chains drawn from one sample of a study of cytomegalovirus exposure and HLA in healthy donors. Repertoires were generated with immunoSEQ multiplex PCR, while TCRdb's copy carries only in-frame clones and drops some. In the table there are approximately 160,000 clones, roughly 86% of which are singletons. The sequencing input was PBMCs. These TCRs come from a woman in her late teens or twenties in good health and CMV-seropositive. The CDR3 runs from the conserved cysteine through the conserved F or W. Each record gives: clone size, V gene, J gene, D gene, CDR3 protein, CDR3 DNA. D genes are given only for firm matches. The size field is filled for only some rows; it gives once, few, many or a size class.

NA,TRBV28,TRBJ2-1,TRBD1,CASSLLGQGSYNEQFF,TGTGCCAGCAGTTTATTGGGACAGGGATCCTACAATGAGCAGTTCTTC
NA,TRBV11-3,TRBJ2-1,TRBD2,CASSPRDYYNEQFF,TGTGCCAGCAGCCCCCGGGACTACTACAATGAGCAGTTCTTC
NA,TRBV4-2,TRBJ2-6,NA,CASSQDAGSGANVLTF,TGTGCCAGCAGCCAAGATGCGGGCTCTGGGGCCAACGTCCTGACTTTC
NA,TRBV10-3,TRBJ1-2,TRBD1,CAIRRQGGTLTNYGYTF,TGTGCCATCAGACGACAGGGGGGAACCCTCACTAACTATGGCTACACCTTC
NA,TRBV6-1,TRBJ1-4,TRBD1,CASSGSTGAGEKLFF,TGTGCCAGCAGTGGGAGTACAGGGGCGGGTGAAAAACTGTTTTTT
NA,TRBV4-2,TRBJ2-7,TRBD2,CASSQDPGTSGMQYF,TGTGCCAGCAGCCAAGATCCCGGGACTAGCGGGATGCAGTACTTC
NA,TRBV6-4,TRBJ2-3,NA,CASSDSGSTDTQYF,TGTGCCAGCAGTGACAGCGGGAGCACAGATACGCAGTATTTT
few,TRBV15,TRBJ2-2,TRBD1,CATSWDSPWAGELFF,TGTGCCACCAGCTGGGACAGCCCCTGGGCCGGGGAGCTGTTTTTT
NA,TRBV27,TRBJ2-3,NA,CASSLFSGVTDTQYF,TGTGCCAGCAGTTTATTTAGCGGTGTCACAGATACGCAGTATTTT
NA,TRBV6-4,TRBJ2-1,TRBD2,CASSDRPGGLYNEQFF,TGTGCCAGCAGTGACCGGCCGGGAGGGTTATACAATGAGCAGTTCTTC
once,TRBV5-6,TRBJ2-7,NA,CASSLYGSKGDEQYF,TGTGCCAGCAGCTTGTATGGATCTAAGGGGGACGAGCAGTACTTC
NA,TRBV10-1,TRBJ2-7,NA,CASSESGGEGHEQYF,TGCGCCAGCAGTGAGTCAGGGGGAGAAGGCCACGAGCAGTACTTC
once,TRBV10-3,TRBJ2-5,TRBD2,CAIRRAGTSGYQETQYF,TGTGCCATCAGGCGAGCCGGGACTAGCGGATACCAAGAGACCCAGTACTTC
NA,TRBV19,TRBJ2-7,TRBD1,CASGTGIGEQYF,TGTGCCAGCGGGACAGGGATAGGCGAGCAGTACTTC
NA,TRBV6-5,TRBJ1-1,TRBD1,CASSRTGSGAFF,TGTGCCAGCAGTAGGACAGGGAGCGGAGCTTTCTTT
NA,TRBV4-1,TRBJ1-5,TRBD1,CASSRDTDRDVRQPQHF,TGCGCCAGCAGCCGAGACACGGACAGGGATGTTCGTCAGCCCCAGCATTTT
NA,TRBV4-3,TRBJ1-1,TRBD1,CASSQRYINRGRTEAFF,TGCGCCAGCAGCCAAAGATACATTAACAGGGGGCGGACTGAAGCTTTCTTT
NA,TRBV11-2,TRBJ2-7,NA,CASSQGFYEQYF,TGTGCCAGCAGCCAGGGTTTCTACGAGCAGTACTTC
NA,TRBV5-6,TRBJ1-2,NA,CASSSMFWSPNYGYTF,TGTGCCAGCAGCTCCATGTTCTGGAGCCCTAACTATGGCTACACCTTC
NA,TRBV6-1,TRBJ1-1,TRBD1,CASSPGQMNTEAFF,TGTGCCAGCAGTCCGGGACAGATGAACACTGAAGCTTTCTTT
NA,TRBV18,TRBJ2-3,TRBD2,CASSPPYSGRAGDTQYF,TGTGCCAGCTCACCACCGTACAGCGGGAGGGCCGGAGATACGCAGTATTTT
once,TRBV28,TRBJ2-3,TRBD2,CASSSWTSLGPDTQYF,TGTGCCAGCAGTTCCTGGACTAGCTTGGGGCCAGATACGCAGTATTTT
NA,TRBV27,TRBJ2-1,TRBD2,CASRILAGGANEQFF,TGTGCCAGCAGGATACTAGCGGGAGGGGCCAATGAGCAGTTCTTC